This entry is about one TCR beta chain. This sample is part of a study of blood T cell repertoires in COVID-19. Germline lookup yields CDR1 LGHDT and CDR2 YNNKEL (reference sequence). There are 15 residues in the CDR3. Trimming cost V 0 bases and J 5 bases, with 13 bases left between them. Clones were sequenced by immunoSEQ multiplex PCR, and TCRdb holds only the in-frame ones, with some missing. The sample has about 120,000 clones, about 80% seen once; the top ten hold 20% to 25%. This clonotype originated in a human donor in a cohort sampled during active COVID-19. This chain joins TRBV3-1 (or the pseudogene TRBV3-2) and TRBJ1-2; tentative D call: TRBD1 (6 bases). The specimen sequenced was peripheral blood. The CDR3 reads CASSQDTGKRYGYTF. CDR3 sequence (DNA): TGTGCCAGCAGCCAAGATACAGGGAAGAGATATGGCTACACCTTC.